The T cell receptor (beta chain) described here comes from a study of cytomegalovirus exposure and HLA in healthy donors. Study observations and caveats: The study put some 160 TCR beta chains on its list as cytomegalovirus-associated. Relative to the roughly 700-donor mean, N-insertions were reportedly fewer in an Asian-associated ancestry cluster in a later analysis. Follow-up analysis found HLA locus-dependent TCR association rates, highest for DRB1 and lowest for HLA-C.

This clone was counted a single time. Antigen unknown. There were likely unrecorded immune exposures, though donors were nominally healthy when sampled. The PCR ran on 60 Vbeta and 13 Jbeta primers. Sequencing was performed with immunoSEQ multiplex PCR; in TCRdb, only in-frame clones are kept and a portion is missing. The repertoire holds about 110,000 clones, about 75% seen once, with around 3% in the top ten. Deletions cut 0 bases from V and 0 bases from J, with 8 bases between. This CDR3 spans 15 amino acids. CDR1 SGHVS and CDR2 FNYEAQ come from the germline V gene. The TCR sequence derives from a male donor in good health and CMV-seropositive. Sequencing was performed on PBMCs. This rearrangement joins TRBV7-6 to TRBJ1-1; a weak D match, TRBD1 (6 bases). CDR3 region: CASSLARGVNTEAFF. CDR3 DNA: TGTGCCAGCAGCTTAGCCAGGGGCGTGAACACTGAAGCTTTCTTT.